This note documents a single T cell receptor beta chain sequence. The data stem from a study of shared T cell receptors in the human thymus. CDR1 and CDR2 (germline): SNHLY, FYNNEI. With V trimmed by 4 bases and J by 3 bases, 5 bases remained unmatched. This CDR3 region has 15 residues. Repertoires were generated with immunoSEQ multiplex PCR, while TCRdb's copy carries only in-frame clones and drops some. The sample lists roughly 710,000 clones, 70% to 90% occurring once. The same data also went into a second study, on human thymus T cells. That work states: Donors were healthy Finnish infants having corrective surgery for congenital heart defects. Thymus was obtained from resections taken during corrective heart surgery.

The source material was thymocytes. The clonotype was recovered from a girl less than two years old with a congenital heart defect. The rearrangement uses TRBV2 and TRBJ2-2; TRBD2 agrees at 7 bases. The chain's CDR3 is CASSVRAGDTGELFF. Here the CDR3 DNA reads TGTGCCAGCAGTGTGCGGGCGGGAGACACCGGGGAGCTGTTTTTT. The entire variable domain, with the rest obtained from reference TRBV2 and TRBJ2-2, is as follows: EPEVTQTPSHQVTQMGQEVILRCVPISNHLYFYWYRQILGQKVEFLVSFYNNEISEKSEIFDDQFSVERPDGSNFTLKIRSTKLEDSAMYFCASSVRAGDTGELFFGEGSRLTVL.